This T cell receptor (beta chain) was obtained from a study of naive and memory T cell subsets. Amplification of ligated cDNA took four PCR rounds with SP2 and nested alpha and beta constant primers. One entry per CDR3 protein, called by TCRdb with MiXCR from the UMI-ligation and nested PCR reads. The sample holds around 13,000 distinct CDR3 sequences, about 5% seen once. Germline values: CDR1 SGHTA, CDR2 FQGTGA. This CDR3 has 16 amino acids. The ends lost 5 bases at V and 5 bases at J; junction bases unmatched: 11. This clonotype came up many times. Stated treatment: skin biopsy from PPD injection site in Mantoux-positive individual. TCR cDNA received a 3' ligated oligonucleotide that carried a UMI.

The chain combines TRBV7-3 with TRBJ2-2, with 7 bases lining up with TRBD1. This clonotype originated in an adult in good health. Material: skin, obtained from a tuberculin skin test site. The CDR3: CASSDPTGLTTGELFF. The CDR3 DNA follows: TGTGCCAGCAGCGACCCGACAGGGCTGACAACCGGGGAGCTGTTTTTT.